A single T cell receptor (beta chain) is shown here with its context. These data originate in a study of cytomegalovirus exposure and HLA in healthy donors. Primers: 60 Vbeta forward and 13 Jbeta reverse. Sequencing was performed with immunoSEQ multiplex PCR; in TCRdb, only in-frame clones are kept and a portion is missing. The table lists 150,000 to 200,000 clones, 65% to 85% of them singletons. Trimming removed 8 bases at V and 1 base at J, with 14 bases between. This CDR3 is built from 13 residues. CDR1 is SQVTM, CDR2 ANQGSEA, per germline. The chain joins TRBV29-1 to TRBJ1-1, with TRBD1 as a possible D gene (5 bases). The material sequenced was PBMCs. The receptor comes from a woman aged 40 to 50 in good health and CMV-seropositive. The CDR3 region has the DNA TGCAGCATACTAGGGGAGGGGAACACTGAAGCTTTCTTT. The encoded protein is CSILGEGNTEAFF.